What follows are 14 T cell receptor beta chains derived from one specimen sequenced in a study of blood T cell repertoires in COVID-19. TCRdb's copy holds only in-frame clones and misses some; the assay was immunoSEQ multiplex PCR. Of approximately 230,000 clones in the sample, 70% to 90% were seen once. Sample: PBMCs or T cells enriched from blood (not recorded which). These receptors were collected from a woman between 45 and 60 years old with acute COVID-19.

The chain is built from TRBV3-1 (or the pseudogene TRBV3-2) and TRBJ2-5; possible D gene TRBD2, 6 bases. V gave up 4 bases and J gave up 4 bases, with 16 bases separating them. This CDR3 is built from 15 residues. CDR1 and CDR2 (germline): LGHDT, YNNKEL (reference sequence). The CDR3 DNA reads TGTGCCAGCAGCCTTCCCGGGACTCACGTAGAGACCCAGTACTTC. Translated: CASSLPGTHVETQYF.

This chain links TRBV5-1 with TRBJ2-7, with 8 bases identical to TRBD1. V was clipped by 0 bases and J by 2 bases; unmatched bases: 7. CDR1 SGHRS and CDR2 YFSETQ come from the germline V gene. The CDR3 runs to 16 residues. The CDR3, as DNA: TGCGCCAGCAGCTTGGCCGGACAGGGTCGAACCTACGAGCAGTACTTC. It codes for CASSLAGQGRTYEQYF. Drawing the rest from reference TRBV5-1 and TRBJ2-7, the complete variable domain is KAGVTQTPRYLIKTRGQQVTLSCSPISGHRSVSWYQQTPGQGLQFLFEYFSETQRNKGNFPGRFSGRQFSNSRSEMNVSTLELGDSALYLCASSLAGQGRTYEQYFGPGTRLTVT.

This clone was counted once. This rearrangement joins TRBV7-3 to TRBJ2-7, with 8 bases lining up with TRBD2. The CDR3 sequence is 17 residues long. The germline gives CDR1 SGHTA, CDR2 FQGTGA. Trimming cost V 0 bases and J 0 bases; bases outside gene matches: 7. The chain's CDR3 is CASSLTGVAGSSYEQYF. The DNA of the CDR3 is TGTGCCAGCAGCTTAACGGGGGTAGCGGGGAGCTCCTACGAGCAGTACTTC.

This chain links TRBV7-8 with TRBJ2-5; possibly TRBD2 for D (6 bases). The CDR3 totals 14 residues. V lost 1 base and J lost 3, with 9 bases in between. Looked up from germline, CDR1 is SGHVS and CDR2 is FQNEAQ. For the CDR3, the DNA is TGTGCCAGCAGCTTAGGACTAGATAAAGAGACCCAGTACTTC. Its translation is CASSLGLDKETQYF.

The CDR3 protein is CASSFGHTSSYEQYF. Written as DNA, the CDR3 is TGTGCCAGTAGTTTTGGACATACGAGCTCCTACGAGCAGTACTTC. The chain uses TRBV19 and TRBJ2-7, with D possibly matching TRBD1 (5 bases). The V and J ends lost 5 bases and 0 bases respectively, with 14 bases between them. The CDR3 runs 15 residues. Germline CDR1 is LNHDA and CDR2 is SQIVND (reference sequence).

The chain recombines TRBV5-1 with TRBJ1-1; TRBD1 aligns across 11 bases. V lost 4 bases to trimming and J lost 0 bases; unmatched junction nucleotides: 8. The CDR3 consists of 17 residues. In germline, CDR1 is SGHRS, CDR2 YFSETQ. CDR3 loop: CASSTRTGGRMNTEAFF. For the CDR3, the DNA is TGCGCCAGCAGCACAAGGACAGGGGGCAGGATGAACACTGAAGCTTTCTTT.

The rearrangement links TRBV27 to TRBJ1-5, with 7 bases matching TRBD1. V gave up 6 bases and J gave up 3 bases; unmatched junction bases: 8. This CDR3 comprises 15 residues. Germline CDR1 and CDR2: MNHEY and SMNVEV (reference sequence). The CDR3 sequence: CASSSLQGNNQPQHF. CDR3 coding DNA: TGTGCCAGCAGCTCCTTACAGGGGAACAATCAGCCCCAGCATTTT.

The CDR3 is CASSDPTGLDEQYF. CDR3 nucleotide sequence: TGTGCCAGCAGTGACCCGACAGGGTTGGACGAGCAGTACTTC. This rearrangement joins TRBV25-1 to TRBJ2-7, with 7 bases aligning to TRBD1. CDR1 MGHDK and CDR2 SYGVNS come from the germline V gene. With V trimmed by 3 bases and J by 5 bases, 7 bases remained unmatched. The CDR3 sequence is 14 residues long.

This clone occurred a few times. The rearrangement links TRBV27 to TRBJ2-3; 7 positions match TRBD2. The CDR3 totals 17 residues. After removal of 2 bases from V and 2 bases from J, the junction contained 10 bases not matched to a gene. Germline CDR1 and CDR2: MNHEY and SMNVEV (reference sequence). The CDR3 loop reads CASSLRAGVRATDTQYF. CDR3 DNA: TGTGCCAGCAGTTTAAGGGCGGGAGTTAGGGCCACAGATACGCAGTATTTT.

This chain joins TRBV6-5 and TRBJ2-1, with 9 nucleotides matching TRBD2. This CDR3 is 13 amino acids long. V dropped 9 bases and J dropped 9; count of bases not matched to a gene: 9. Germline values: CDR1 MNHEY, CDR2 SVGAGI. The CDR3 spells CASVASGKGEQFF. Here the CDR3 DNA reads TGTGCCAGTGTGGCTAGCGGGAAGGGTGAGCAGTTCTTC.

This chain links TRBV7-8 with TRBJ2-5; no definite D call. The germline V and J ends were trimmed by 1 base and 2 bases, with 5 bases remaining between them. CDR3 length: 13 amino acids. In germline, CDR1 is SGHVS, CDR2 FQNEAQ. Here the CDR3 DNA reads TGTGCCAGCAGCTTAGGTCGGCAAGAGACCCAGTACTTC. Translation: CASSLGRQETQYF.

The J gene is TRBJ2-5, the V gene TRBV7-9, with a weak D call TRBD2 (6 bases). In germline, CDR1 is SEHNR, CDR2 FQNEAQ (reference sequence). The CDR3 has 13 residues. The V end was cut by 5 bases, the J end by 4 bases, with 11 bases between. CDR3 nucleotide sequence: TGTGCCAGCAGCCCTCCTAGCGTAGAGACCCAGTACTTC. This sequence encodes CASSPPSVETQYF.

The chain uses TRBV28 and TRBJ2-7; 9 positions match TRBD2. This CDR3 has 14 amino acids. Germline CDR1 MDHEN, CDR2 SYDVKM. V shed 3 bases, J shed 3 bases, and the junction held 3 bases outside the gene matches. In nucleotides, the CDR3 is TGTGCCAGCAGTTTTAGCGGGAGCTTCTACGAGCAGTACTTC. It yields the protein CASSFSGSFYEQYF.

V and J are TRBV4-1 and TRBJ2-2, with 11 nucleotides matching TRBD2. Losses at the gene ends were 4 bases for V and 2 bases for J; bases not matched to a gene: 15. From germline, CDR1 is MGHRA and CDR2 YSYEKL. This CDR3 spans 20 amino acids. For the CDR3, the DNA is TGCGCCAGCAGCCGGGCGGGGCTAGCGGGAGGAAGGGAAAACACCGGGGAGCTGTTTTTT. Translated, it gives CASSRAGLAGGRENTGELFF.